This T cell receptor beta chain was identified in a study of T cell responses to AZD1222 COVID-19 vaccine. This clone occurred once. The antigen remains unidentified. Findings and caveats of the study: Spike-specific TCR breadth and depth both grew after two AZD1222 doses. Most donors were white British, females outnumbered males, and clonal diversity was possibly underestimated. Within unmutated variant regions lay the reported targets of nearly half of spike-specific TCRs.

V shed 10 bases and J 1 base; nucleotides not matched to a gene: 7. The germline CDR1 and CDR2 sequences are MNHEY and SMNVEV (reference sequence). The CDR3 spans 15 residues. Assay: immunoSEQ multiplex PCR; the TCRdb copy retains only in-frame clones and omits some. The sample lists approximately 100,000 clones; roughly nine tenths were seen once. The receptor comes from an adult in good health. The source material was peripheral blood, sampled on day 0 of AZD1222 vaccination. This chain links TRBV27 with TRBJ1-6, with 7 nucleotides matching TRBD1. The CDR3 DNA follows: TGTGCCACCCAGGGGGTAGGATCCTATAATTCACCCCTCCACTTT. This gives the protein CATQGVGSYNSPLHF.